This T cell receptor (beta chain) was documented in a study of identical twins. Study observations and caveats: Insertions were reduced in abundant cord blood beta clonotypes but not in memory repertoires.

There are 14 residues in the CDR3. From germline, CDR1 is SEHNR and CDR2 FQNEAQ (reference sequence). Unmatched junction bases numbered 6, after V lost 9 bases and J lost 3 bases. Template switching (which added a universal primer site) was used, and cDNA carried unique molecular identifiers. MiXCR, applied by TCRdb to the 5' RACE reads, yields one record per CDR3 protein. The table shows 200,000 to 250,000 distinct CDR3 sequences, with 7% occurring only once. Points on this clonotype: What it binds is unknown.

Another study also made use of these data, one on yellow fever vaccine responses in identical twins.

This receptor was identified in a woman between 18 and 29 years old in good health. This sequence joins TRBV7-9 and TRBJ2-3; 10 bases line up with TRBD2. Sequenced: memory (CD45RO+) T cells sorted from blood. The CDR3 sequence is CASTSSGSTDTQYF. CDR3 DNA sequence: TGTGCCAGTACATCTAGCGGGAGTACAGATACGCAGTATTTT.